This T cell receptor (beta chain) appears in the sequencing data of a study of CD8 T cells in ankylosing spondylitis. Making use of molecular barcodes, quantitative 5'-RACE generated TCR beta libraries. From the 5' RACE reads, TCRdb called clonotypes with MiXCR, one entry per CDR3 protein. The sample contains under 850,000 distinct CDR3 sequences, roughly 19% of which appear only once. General observations from the study: Ankylosing spondylitis blood seemed to carry a telltale TCR beta motif made of several highly homologous variants.

This clonotype appeared a few times. Its specificity is unknown. The length of the CDR3 is 15 residues. Germline-derived CDR1 and CDR2 are LNHDA and SQIVND (reference sequence). The ends lost 10 bases at V and 4 bases at J; junction bases unmatched: 12. Sequenced material: blood, either unsorted or a sorted T cell fraction (not recorded which). The sequence came from a male donor with ankylosing spondylitis. The rearrangement joins TRBV19 to TRBJ1-4; 7 nucleotides match TRBD1. CDR3 coding DNA: TGTGCCACCCAAGCCCCGACAGGGCTTAATGAAAAACTGTTTTTT. Translating it yields CATQAPTGLNEKLFF.